This T cell receptor (beta chain) appears in the sequencing data of a study of blood T cell repertoires in COVID-19. Study at large: T cells, B-cell-depleted T cells, or PBMCs provided the cDNA or gDNA that served as material.

Ages ranged from about 18 to 89 years, with residence in approximately 25 US areas. Assignment of participants to cohorts was predicated upon participant-reported clinical history. Two negative PCRs, clearance, or symptom resolution had been documented for recovered Cohort 3 donors. This CDR3 has 15 amino acids. J lost 6 bases, V lost 10 bases, and 11 bases had no gene match. Germline lookup yields CDR1 MNHEY and CDR2 SMNVEV (reference sequence). The protocol was immunoSEQ multiplex PCR, while the TCRdb copy is restricted to in-frame clones and leaves out a portion. The table has a few hundred thousand clones, about 80% seen once.

The clonotype comes from a man aged 50-60 years who had recovered from COVID-19. The source material was PBMCs or T cells enriched from blood (not recorded which). The V and J genes are TRBV27 and TRBJ2-3; 12 bases match TRBD2. The CDR3 region is CATRLAGVLGDTQYF. In nucleotides, the CDR3 is TGTGCCACCCGACTAGCGGGAGTCCTGGGTGATACGCAGTATTTT.